The table lists the clone carrying this T cell receptor beta chain with a count of one. The data were taken from a study of PD-L1 blockade in urothelial cancer. This table comes from immunoSEQ multiplex PCR, and its TCRdb copy is limited to in-frame clones, with some not included. The sample yields tens of thousands of clones, under 95% seen once. Trimming took 2 bases from V and 7 from J; bases not matched to a gene: 6. The CDR3 spans 16 residues. Germline values: CDR1 MGHRA, CDR2 YSYEKL. Documented time point: peripheral blood 6 weeks after treatment start. This clonotype was obtained from a man between 65 and 85 years old with urothelial cancer. The source material was PBMCs, sampled around atezolizumab (anti-PD-L1) treatment. The chain recombines TRBV4-1 with TRBJ2-2, with TRBD2 matching 11 bases. The CDR3 sequence is CASSQNSGRAFGELFF. CDR3 coding DNA: TGCGCCAGCAGCCAAAATAGCGGGAGGGCCTTCGGGGAGCTGTTTTTT.